This note documents a single T cell receptor beta chain sequence. The antigen remains unidentified. Use of 60 Vbeta and 13 Jbeta primers characterized the PCR. Libraries were prepared by immunoSEQ multiplex PCR; TCRdb keeps only in-frame clonotypes and omits some of them. The table has 250,000 or so clones, roughly 84% seen once. The ends lost 4 bases at V and 7 bases at J; junction bases unmatched: 13. The CDR3 has 15 residues. CDR1 is SGHRS, CDR2 YFSETQ, per germline. The sample belongs to a study of cytomegalovirus exposure and HLA in healthy donors. Whole-study results and caveats: An analysis done earlier found most TCR beta V segments productive about 87% or about 30% of the time.

The chain couples TRBV5-1 to TRBJ2-7; 8 positions match TRBD2. The TCR sequence derives from a human donor in good health. Sequencing was done on a sample of PBMCs. CDR3 DNA: TGCGCCAGCAGCCCAACTAGCGGCCAGACGCTGGAGCAGTACTTC. Translated: CASSPTSGQTLEQYF.